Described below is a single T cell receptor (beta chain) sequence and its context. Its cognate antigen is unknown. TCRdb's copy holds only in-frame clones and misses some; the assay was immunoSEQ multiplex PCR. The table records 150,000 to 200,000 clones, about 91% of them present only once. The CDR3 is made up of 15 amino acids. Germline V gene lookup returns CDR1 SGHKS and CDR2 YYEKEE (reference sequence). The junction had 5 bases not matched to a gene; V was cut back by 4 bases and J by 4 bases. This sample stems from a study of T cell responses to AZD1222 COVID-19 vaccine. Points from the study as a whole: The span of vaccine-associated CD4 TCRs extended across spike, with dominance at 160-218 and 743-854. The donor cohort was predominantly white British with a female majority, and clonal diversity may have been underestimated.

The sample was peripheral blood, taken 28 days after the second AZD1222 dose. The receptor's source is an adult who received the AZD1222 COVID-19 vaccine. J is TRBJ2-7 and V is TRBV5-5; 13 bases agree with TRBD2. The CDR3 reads CASSAGTSGIYEQYF. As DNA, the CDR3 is TGTGCCAGCAGCGCCGGGACTAGCGGGATATACGAGCAGTACTTC. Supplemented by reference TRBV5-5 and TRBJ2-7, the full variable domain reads DAGVTQSPTHLIKTRGQQVTLRCSPISGHKSVSWYQQVLGQGPQFIFQYYEKEERGRGNFPDRFSARQFPNYSSELNVNALLLGDSALYLCASSAGTSGIYEQYFGPGTRLTVT.